This T cell receptor (beta chain) originates from a study of T cells after somatic rescue of genetic block. J gave up 8 bases and V 2 bases, and 4 bases lay outside the gene matches. The CDR3 has 15 amino acids. CDR1 and CDR2 (germline): SGHDT, YYEEEE. The table came from immunoSEQ multiplex PCR; TCRdb's copy has only in-frame clones and leaves some out. The table includes roughly 67,000 clones, under 95% detected once. The rearrangement joins TRBV5-6 to TRBJ2-1, with 13 bases matching TRBD2. The sequencing input was peripheral blood mononuclear cells (PBMCs). The source of this sequence is a middle-aged man. Written as DNA, the CDR3 is TGTGCCAGCAGCTTTAGACTAGCGGGAGGCGATGAGCAGTTCTTC. Translation gives CASSFRLAGGDEQFF.